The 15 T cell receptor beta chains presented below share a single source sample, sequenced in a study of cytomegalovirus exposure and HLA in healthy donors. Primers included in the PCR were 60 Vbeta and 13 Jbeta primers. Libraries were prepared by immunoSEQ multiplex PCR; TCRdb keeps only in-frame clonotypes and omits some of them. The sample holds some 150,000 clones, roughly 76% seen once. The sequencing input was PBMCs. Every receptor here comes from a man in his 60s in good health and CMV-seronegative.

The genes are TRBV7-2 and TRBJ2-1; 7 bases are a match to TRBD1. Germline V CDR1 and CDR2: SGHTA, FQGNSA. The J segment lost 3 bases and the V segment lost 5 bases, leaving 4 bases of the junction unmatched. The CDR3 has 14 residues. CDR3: CASSKYRGYNEQFF. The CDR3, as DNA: TGTGCCAGCAGCAAATACAGGGGCTACAATGAGCAGTTCTTC.

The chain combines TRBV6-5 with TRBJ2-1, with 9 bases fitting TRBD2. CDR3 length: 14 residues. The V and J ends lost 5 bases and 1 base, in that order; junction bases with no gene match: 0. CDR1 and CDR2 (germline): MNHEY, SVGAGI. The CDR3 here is CASSLAGSYNEQFF. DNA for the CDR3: TGTGCCAGCAGTCTAGCGGGGTCCTACAATGAGCAGTTCTTC.

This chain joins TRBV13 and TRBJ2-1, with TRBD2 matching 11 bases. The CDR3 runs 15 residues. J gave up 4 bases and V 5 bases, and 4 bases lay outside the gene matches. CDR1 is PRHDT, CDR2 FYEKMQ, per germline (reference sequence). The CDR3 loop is CASSLSGRGYNEQFF. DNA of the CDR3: TGTGCCAGCAGCCTTAGCGGGAGGGGATACAATGAGCAGTTCTTC.

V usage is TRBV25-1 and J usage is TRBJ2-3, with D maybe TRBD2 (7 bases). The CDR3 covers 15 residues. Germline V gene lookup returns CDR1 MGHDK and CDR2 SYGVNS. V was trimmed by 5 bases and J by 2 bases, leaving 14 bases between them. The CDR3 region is CASSFAGAHTDTQYF. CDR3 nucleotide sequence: TGTGCCAGCAGTTTCGCGGGGGCACACACAGATACGCAGTATTTT.

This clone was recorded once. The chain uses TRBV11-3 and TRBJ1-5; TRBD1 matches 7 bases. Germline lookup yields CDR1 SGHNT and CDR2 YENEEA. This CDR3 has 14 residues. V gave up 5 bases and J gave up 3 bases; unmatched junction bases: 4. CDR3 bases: TGTGCCAGCAGCCGGGACAGTATCAATCAGCCCCAGCATTTT. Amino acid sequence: CASSRDSINQPQHF.

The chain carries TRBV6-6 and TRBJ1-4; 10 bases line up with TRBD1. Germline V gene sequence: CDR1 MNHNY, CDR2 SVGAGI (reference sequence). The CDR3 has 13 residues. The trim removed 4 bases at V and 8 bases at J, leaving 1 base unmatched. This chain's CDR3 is CASSLDRGEKLFF. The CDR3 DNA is TGTGCCAGCAGTTTGGACAGGGGGGAAAAACTGTTTTTT.

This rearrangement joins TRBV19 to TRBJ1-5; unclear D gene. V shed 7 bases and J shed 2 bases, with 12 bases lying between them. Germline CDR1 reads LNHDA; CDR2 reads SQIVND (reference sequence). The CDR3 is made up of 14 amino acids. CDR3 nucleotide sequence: TGTGCCAGTATGGCCCTTACAGGCAATCAGCCCCAGCATTTT. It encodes CASMALTGNQPQHF.

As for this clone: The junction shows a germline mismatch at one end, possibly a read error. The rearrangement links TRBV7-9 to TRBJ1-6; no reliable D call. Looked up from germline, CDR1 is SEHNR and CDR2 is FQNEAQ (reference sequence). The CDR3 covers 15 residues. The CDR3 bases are TGTTCCAGCAGCTTAGTGGGCAGGAATAATTCACCCCTCCACTTT. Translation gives CSSSLVGRNNSPLHF.

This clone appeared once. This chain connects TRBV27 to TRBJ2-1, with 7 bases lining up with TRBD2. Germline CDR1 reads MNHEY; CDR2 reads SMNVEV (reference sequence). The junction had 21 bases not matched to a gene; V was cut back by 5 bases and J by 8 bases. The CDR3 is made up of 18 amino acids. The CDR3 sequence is CASSPPELTREWCYEQFF. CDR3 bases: TGTGCCAGCAGTCCACCCGAGCTAACGCGGGAGTGGTGCTATGAGCAGTTCTTC.

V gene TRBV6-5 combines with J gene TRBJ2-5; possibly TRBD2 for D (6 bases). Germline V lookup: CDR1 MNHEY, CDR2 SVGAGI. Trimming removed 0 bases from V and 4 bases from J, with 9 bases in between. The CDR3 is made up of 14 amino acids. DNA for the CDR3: TGTGCCAGCAGTTACTCGACTAGTGGAGAGACCCAGTACTTC. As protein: CASSYSTSGETQYF.

The CDR3, as DNA: TGTGCCACCAGCACGGAACCGATCGGGGGCTATAATTCACCCCTCCACTTT. Translation: CATSTEPIGGYNSPLHF. The gene calls are TRBV15 and TRBJ1-6; TRBD1 is a possible D gene (5 bases). The CDR3 spans 17 residues. CDR1 and CDR2 (germline): LNHNV, YYDKDF (reference sequence). V lost 4 bases and J 3 bases, leaving 16 bases between the germline ends.

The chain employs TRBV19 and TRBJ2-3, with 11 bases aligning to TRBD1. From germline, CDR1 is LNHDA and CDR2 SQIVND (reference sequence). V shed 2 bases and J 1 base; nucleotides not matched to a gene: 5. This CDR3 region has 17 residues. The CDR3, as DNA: TGTGCCAGTAGTATAAGGGACAGGGGGGCCGGCACAGATACGCAGTATTTT. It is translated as CASSIRDRGAGTDTQYF.

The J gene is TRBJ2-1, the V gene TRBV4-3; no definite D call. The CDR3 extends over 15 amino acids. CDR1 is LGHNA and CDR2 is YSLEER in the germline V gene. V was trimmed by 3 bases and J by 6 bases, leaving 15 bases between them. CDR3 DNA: TGCGCCAGCAGCCACGACTTCGGAATGGGCAATGAGCAGTTCTTC. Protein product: CASSHDFGMGNEQFF.

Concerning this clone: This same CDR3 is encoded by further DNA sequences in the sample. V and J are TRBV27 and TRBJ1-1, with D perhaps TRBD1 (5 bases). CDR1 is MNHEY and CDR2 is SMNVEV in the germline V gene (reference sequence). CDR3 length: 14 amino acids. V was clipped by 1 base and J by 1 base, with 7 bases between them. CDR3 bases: TGTGCCAGCAGTTTATGGGGGGGGAACACTGAAGCTTTCTTT. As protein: CASSLWGGNTEAFF.

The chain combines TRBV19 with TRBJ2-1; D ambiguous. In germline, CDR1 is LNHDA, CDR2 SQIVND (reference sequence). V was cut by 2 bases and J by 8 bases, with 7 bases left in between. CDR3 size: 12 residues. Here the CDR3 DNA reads TGTGCCAGTAGTATATCCCCATATGAGCAGTTCTTC. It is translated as CASSISPYEQFF.